This is a list of T cell receptor beta chains from one sample in a study of T cell responses to AZD1222 COVID-19 vaccine. The protocol was immunoSEQ multiplex PCR, while the TCRdb copy is restricted to in-frame clones and leaves out a portion. Of 150,000 to 250,000 clones listed, approximately 89% were seen once; the top ten hold 3% to 3.5%. Sample: peripheral blood, taken 28 days after the second AZD1222 dose. The receptors derive from an adult who received the AZD1222 COVID-19 vaccine. The CDR3 runs from the conserved cysteine through the conserved F or W. The D gene is left open where the match is weak. The listing skips clone size in some rows; elsewhere it reads once, few, many or a size class.

abundance,d_gene,j_gene,v_gene,CDR3nt,CDR3aa
-,-,TRBJ2-6,TRBV10-2,TGCGCCAGCAGTGAAACTAGCCCTGGGGCCAACGTCCTGACTTTC,CASSETSPGANVLTF
-,-,TRBJ1-1,TRBV6-5,TGTGCCAGCAGGCTGAACCAAGGTTTGGGAACTGAAGCTTTCTTT,CASRLNQGLGTEAFF
-,TRBD1,TRBJ1-6,TRBV19,TGTGCCAGTAGTATAGTGGGGGCGGGACAGAATAATTCACCCCTCCACTTT,CASSIVGAGQNNSPLHF
once,TRBD1,TRBJ1-1,TRBV6-5,TGTGCCAGCAGTAGGGACAGTGAAGCTTTCTTT,CASSRDSEAFF
-,TRBD1,TRBJ1-5,TRBV9,TGTGCCAGCAGCCCCCCCTCCGCCCGGGACAGGGGGCACTTCAATCAGCCCCAGCATTTT,CASSPPSARDRGHFNQPQHF
once,TRBD1,TRBJ1-1,TRBV5-1,TGCGCCAGCAGCGCCCCGGACAGGGGGGGCACTGAAGCTTTCTTT,CASSAPDRGGTEAFF
-,TRBD2,TRBJ2-1,TRBV6-2/TRBV6-3,TGTGCCAGCAGTCCCCGAGCGGGAGGAGGGGGAAATGAGCAGTTCTTC,CASSPRAGGGGNEQFF
-,-,TRBJ1-2,TRBV28,TGTGCCAGCAGTTTGTCAGGGCACCCCTATGGCTACACCTTC,CASSLSGHPYGYTF
-,TRBD1,TRBJ1-4,TRBV7-9,TGTGCCAGCAGCCACCCCACAGGGGCTAATGAAAAACTGTTTTTT,CASSHPTGANEKLFF
-,TRBD1,TRBJ2-7,TRBV11-2,TGTGCCAGCAGCTTAACGGGGACAGGGGGCGACGAGCAGTACTTC,CASSLTGTGGDEQYF
-,TRBD1,TRBJ1-3,TRBV7-6,TGTGCCAGCAGCTTAGAACAGGGGCCCGGAAACACCATATATTTT,CASSLEQGPGNTIYF
-,TRBD2,TRBJ2-3,TRBV9,TGTGCCAGCAGCCCCGCGGGGGGGGATCCCGATACGCAGTATTTT,CASSPAGGDPDTQYF
-,TRBD1,TRBJ1-4,TRBV7-8,TGTGCCAGCAGCTTATTGGCATATGGGGACAGGGGATATGTCTCTAATGAAAAACTGTTTTTT,CASSLLAYGDRGYVSNEKLFF
few,-,TRBJ2-3,TRBV5-1,TGCGCCAGCAGCCCGGACGTCCCCCGACAGGCGAGCACAGATACGCAGTATTTT,CASSPDVPRQASTDTQYF
-,-,TRBJ1-5,TRBV30,TGTGCCTGGACAGGGAATAGCAATCAGCCCCAGCATTTT,CAWTGNSNQPQHF
-,-,TRBJ2-7,TRBV5-4,TGTGCCAGCAGCCAGGTTGGTCCAGAAGTGGTCGAGCAGTACTTC,CASSQVGPEVVEQYF
-,TRBD1,TRBJ2-1,TRBV6-5,TGTGCCAGCAGCCTAGACAGGGCGCCCTACAATGAGCAGTTCTTC,CASSLDRAPYNEQFF
-,-,TRBJ1-2,TRBV7-2,TGTGCCAGCAGTCTTACCGGACAGTCGGACGGGGGTGGCTACACCTTC,CASSLTGQSDGGGYTF
-,TRBD2,TRBJ2-1,TRBV28,TGTGCCAGCAGTTTAATCGTAGCGGGGGGCTACAATGAGCAGTTCTTC,CASSLIVAGGYNEQFF